A selection of T cell receptor beta chains follows, all from one sample in a study of T cell responses to AZD1222 COVID-19 vaccine. Generated by immunoSEQ multiplex PCR, the TCRdb table keeps only in-frame clones and is missing some. The data hold about 62,000 clones, with roughly 90% observed a single time. Here the sequenced sample was peripheral blood, taken on day 0 of AZD1222 vaccination. These receptor sequences come from an adult in good health. Each CDR3 is given with its conserved first and last residue. A D gene is named only where the DNA matches it firmly. Clone sizes are given selectively: once, few, many, or a class where the clone is expanded.

>TRBV27|-|-|TRBJ1-6
TGTGCCAGCAATAGACAGCTTGGCGCGGATTCACCCCTCCACTTT
CASNRQLGADSPLHF
>TRBV2|once|-|TRBJ1-1
TGTGCCAGCAGGGCAGGGATGAACACTGAAGCTTTCTTT
CASRAGMNTEAFF
>TRBV3-1/TRBV3-2|-|-|TRBJ1-3
TGTGCCAGCAGCCAAGGCAGATTCGGAAACACCATATATTTT
CASSQGRFGNTIYF
>TRBV19|-|-|TRBJ2-7
TGTGCCAGTAGTATAAATATGGGGCCACCCGACTTC
CASSINMGPPDF
>TRBV18|-|TRBD1|TRBJ1-1
TGTGCCAGCTCACCACGGACAGGGGGAGTAAACACTGAAGCTTTCTTT
CASSPRTGGVNTEAFF
>TRBV9|-|-|TRBJ2-3
TGTGCCAGCAGCACCCGAACGGGACTGAGCACAGATACGCAGTATTTT
CASSTRTGLSTDTQYF
>TRBV21-1|-|-|TRBJ1-1
TGTGCCAGCAGCAGACAGGGTTTCGGCGCTGAAGCTTTCTTT
CASSRQGFGAEAFF
>TRBV7-9|once|TRBD1|TRBJ2-1
TGTGCCAGCAGCCCGGGAGGGACAGGGGGCTGGGCTGAGCAGTTCTTC
CASSPGGTGGWAEQFF
>TRBV11-2|-|TRBD2|TRBJ2-3
TGTGCCAGCAGCTCTCAACTAGCGGGACCCACAGATACGCAGTATTTT
CASSSQLAGPTDTQYF
>TRBV27|-|TRBD1|TRBJ1-2
TGTGCCAGCAGTTTTGCCAGGGGGTCCTATGGCTACACCTTC
CASSFARGSYGYTF
>TRBV7-9|-|TRBD2|TRBJ2-5
TGTGCCAGCAGCTTACTAGCGGCGTACCAAGAGACCCAGTACTTC
CASSLLAAYQETQYF
>TRBV23-1|-|-|TRBJ1-6
TGCGCCAGCAGTCAATCACCCGATTCACCCCTCCACTTT
CASSQSPDSPLHF
>TRBV3-1/TRBV3-2|few|TRBD1|TRBJ1-2
TGTGCCAGCAGCCAGACAGGGGTCTATGGCTACACCTTC
CASSQTGVYGYTF
>TRBV5-1|-|-|TRBJ1-2
TGCGCCAGCAGCACCTTACAGGGATCGGATGGCTACACCTTC
CASSTLQGSDGYTF
>TRBV6-5|-|-|TRBJ2-3
TGTGCCAGCAGCGTGGGGGCAGGCACAGATACGCAGTATTTT
CASSVGAGTDTQYF
>TRBV16|-|-|TRBJ2-1
TGTGCCAGCAGCCCCCGTGGGCGGTTGTCGTACGATGAGCAGTTCTTC
CASSPRGRLSYDEQFF
>TRBV5-4|-|TRBD1|TRBJ1-6
TGTGCCAGCAGCATGTGGACAGGGGGTAATTCACCCCTCCACTTT
CASSMWTGGNSPLHF
>TRBV6-1|-|-|TRBJ1-5
TGTGCCAGCAGTGATTTCTTCAATCAGCCCCAGCATTTT
CASSDFFNQPQHF
>TRBV7-8|-|-|TRBJ2-3
TGTGCCAGCAGCTTACTTGTTTCTCGGAACACAGATACGCAGTATTTT
CASSLLVSRNTDTQYF
>TRBV19|-|-|TRBJ2-1
TGTGCCAGTAGTCTCCCTCAGGCAGGGGGGGATGAGCAGTTCTTC
CASSLPQAGGDEQFF
>TRBV25-1|few|TRBD1|TRBJ2-4
TGTGCCAGCAGTACTCAGACAGGGAAAAACATTCAGTACTTC
CASSTQTGKNIQYF
>TRBV2|-|-|TRBJ1-3
TGTGCCAGCAGTGAATACAGCTACTCTGGAAACACCATATATTTT
CASSEYSYSGNTIYF
>TRBV7-6|-|-|TRBJ2-1
TGTGCCAGCAGCCTCTCGGTCAGGGCCGGCGACAATGAGCAGTTCTTC
CASSLSVRAGDNEQFF
>TRBV6-5|few|TRBD1|TRBJ2-2
TGTGCCAGCATTTGGACAGGAGACACCGGGGAGCTGTTTTTT
CASIWTGDTGELFF
>TRBV7-9|-|-|TRBJ1-5
TGTGCCAGCAGCTTAGCGAAGTCAGGGGAGTATCAGCCCCAGCATTTT
CASSLAKSGEYQPQHF
>TRBV7-3|-|TRBD2|TRBJ2-1
TGTGCCAGCAGCCTCCTGCCGGGGGGAGGTGAGCAGTTCTTC
CASSLLPGGGEQFF
>TRBV2|-|-|TRBJ1-6
TGTGCCAGCAGGTCACAGGGCTTTCTGTTTTCACCCCTCCACTTT
CASRSQGFLFSPLHF
>TRBV3-1/TRBV3-2|once|-|TRBJ1-3
TGTGCCAGCAGCCTACAGGGTGCTGGAAACACCATATATTTT
CASSLQGAGNTIYF
>TRBV19|-|TRBD1|TRBJ1-1
TGTGCCAGTAACCCCCGGCCACAGGGGACCCTGAACACTGAAGCTTTCTTT
CASNPRPQGTLNTEAFF
>TRBV5-1|-|TRBD2|TRBJ2-2
TGCGCCAGCAGCTATAGCGGGACAATCGGGACCGGGGAGCTGTTTTTT
CASSYSGTIGTGELFF
>TRBV29-1|-|-|TRBJ1-2
TGCAGCGTTCGGGGGGATGTGTGGTACACCTTC
CSVRGDVWYTF
>TRBV7-2|-|TRBD1|TRBJ1-5
TGTGCCAGCAGCCCCGGACAGGCCCAGCCCCAGCATTTT
CASSPGQAQPQHF
>TRBV6-1|-|-|TRBJ1-5
TGTGCCAGCAGTGAGATGTATAGCAATCAGCCCCAGCATTTT
CASSEMYSNQPQHF
>TRBV27|-|TRBD1|TRBJ1-6
TGTGCCAGCAGTAAAGGACAGGATAATTCACCCCTCCACTTT
CASSKGQDNSPLHF
>TRBV19|-|-|TRBJ1-4
TGTGCCAGTAGTTTCTCAAGGACTTCAGCCGTAAAACTGTTTTTT
CASSFSRTSAVKLFF
>TRBV7-7|-|-|TRBJ1-1
TGTGCCAGCGCCGACCTGGGACTTCCTGAAGCTTTCTTT
CASADLGLPEAFF
>TRBV18|-|-|TRBJ2-5
TGTGCCAGCTCTTCCGGGACCCAAGTCGGCTCCCCAAGAGGGACCCAGTACTTC
CASSSGTQVGSPRGTQYF
>TRBV5-1|-|-|TRBJ2-6
TGCGCCAGCAGCCAAAGGGGCTCTGGGGCCAACGTCCTGACTTTC
CASSQRGSGANVLTF
>TRBV7-9|-|TRBD1|TRBJ1-6
TGTGCCAGCAGCCTAAGACAGGGGAATTCACCCCTCCACTTT
CASSLRQGNSPLHF
>TRBV6-5|-|-|TRBJ1-1
TGTGCCAGCAGTCCCCCCGGGACGAGGAACACTGAAGCTTTCTTT
CASSPPGTRNTEAFF
>TRBV29-1|-|TRBD1|TRBJ1-3
TGCAGCGTCGGGACAGGGGGAAACACCATATATTTT
CSVGTGGNTIYF
>TRBV6-5|-|-|TRBJ1-1
TGTGCCAGCGGCGCAAGGGGTTTAGGAACTGAAGCTTTCTTT
CASGARGLGTEAFF
>TRBV5-5|-|-|TRBJ1-5
TGTGCCAGCAGCCCTCTGAGAAGCAATCAGCCCCAGCATTTT
CASSPLRSNQPQHF
>TRBV11-2|-|-|TRBJ1-1
TGTGCCAGCAGCTCCGGGACGGGGAACACTGAAGCTTTCTTT
CASSSGTGNTEAFF
>TRBV3-1/TRBV3-2|-|-|TRBJ1-2
TGTGCCAGCAGCCAATGGGGACCGCCAGCTAACTATGGCTACACCTTC
CASSQWGPPANYGYTF
>TRBV18|-|-|TRBJ1-1
TGTGCCAGCTCACCAGGAGAGCGGGCTGAAGCTTTCTTT
CASSPGERAEAFF
>TRBV5-1|-|-|TRBJ1-5
TGCGCCAGCAGCTTGGTTGCTCAGCCCCAGCATTTT
CASSLVAQPQHF
>TRBV11-1|-|-|TRBJ1-2
TGTGCCAGCAGCCCCGGCATCGGGAGCTATGGCTACACCTTC
CASSPGIGSYGYTF
>TRBV18|-|-|TRBJ2-5
TGTGCCAGCTCACCAGACCTCCAAGAGACCCAGTACTTC
CASSPDLQETQYF
>TRBV7-6|-|TRBD1|TRBJ2-3
TGTGCCAGCAGCGGATGGGACAGCTCGGAACTGTACACAGATACGCAGTATTTT
CASSGWDSSELYTDTQYF
>TRBV20-1|-|-|TRBJ1-1
TGCAGTGCCAGCCGGGACACTGAAGCTTTCTTT
CSASRDTEAFF
>TRBV29-1|-|TRBD1|TRBJ1-6
TGCAGCATTCGACAGGGGCGTAATTCACCCCTCCACTTT
CSIRQGRNSPLHF
>TRBV7-2|-|TRBD1|TRBJ1-2
TGTGCCAGCAGCCCGACAACCTTAGGGACAGGGCTCGGAGGCTACACCTTC
CASSPTTLGTGLGGYTF
>TRBV10-2|few|-|TRBJ2-6
TGCGCCAGCCGTGAGGACAGCTCTGGGGCCAACGTCCTGACTTTC
CASREDSSGANVLTF
>TRBV6-6|-|-|TRBJ1-6
TGTGCCAGCATGCAGGGATTAGTTGCACCCCTCCACTTT
CASMQGLVAPLHF
>TRBV15|once|TRBD1|TRBJ2-7
TGTGCCACCAGCCCCCAGAGGTGGGACAGGGGCGTTTACGAGCAGTACTTC
CATSPQRWDRGVYEQYF
>TRBV2|-|-|TRBJ1-1
TGTGCCAGCAGTTTAGGGGGTCTGAACACTGAAGCTTTCTTT
CASSLGGLNTEAFF
>TRBV3-1/TRBV3-2|-|-|TRBJ2-1
TGTGCCAGCAGCCAAGTCGGCCCCTCCCATGAGCAGTTCTTC
CASSQVGPSHEQFF